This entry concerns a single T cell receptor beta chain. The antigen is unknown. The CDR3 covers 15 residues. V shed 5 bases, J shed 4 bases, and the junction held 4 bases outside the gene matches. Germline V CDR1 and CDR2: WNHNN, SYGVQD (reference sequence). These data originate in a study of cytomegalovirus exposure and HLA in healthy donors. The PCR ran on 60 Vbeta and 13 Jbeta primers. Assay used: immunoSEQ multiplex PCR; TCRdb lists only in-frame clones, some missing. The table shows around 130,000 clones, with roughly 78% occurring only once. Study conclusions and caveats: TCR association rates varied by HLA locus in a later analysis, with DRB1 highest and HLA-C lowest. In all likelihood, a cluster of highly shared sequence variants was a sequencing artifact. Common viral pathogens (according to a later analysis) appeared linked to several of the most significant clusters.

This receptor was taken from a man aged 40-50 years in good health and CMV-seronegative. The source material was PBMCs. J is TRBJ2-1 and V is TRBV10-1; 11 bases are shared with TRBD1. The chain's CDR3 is CASSPGTGGYNEQFF. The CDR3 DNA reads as TGCGCCAGCAGTCCCGGGACAGGGGGATACAATGAGCAGTTCTTC.